This TCR beta chain originates from a study of T-cell memory formation after mild COVID-19. Study summary: Among the donors, TCR clusters were largely specific to each donor. Study findings and constraints: Contracting CD4+ clones lay largely in CM and EM, with CD8+ ones residing in EMRA. Still unconfirmed is whether the second-wave clones peaking on day 37 recognized SARS-CoV-2.

As regards this clonotype: As yet, its antigen is unknown.

TCRdb called the 5' RACE reads again in MiXCR, with one record for every CDR3 protein. The sample lists around 250,000 distinct CDR3 sequences, around a tenth occurring once. The receptor's source is a man younger than 35 who had mild COVID-19 (a few samples of this study predate the infection). Cell type and time point are not known. Sequenced input: PBMCs or a T cell subset sorted from them (not recorded which).

CDR3 in amino acids: CASSILGLKETQYF. CDR3 coding DNA: TGCGCCAGCAGCATCTTAGGACTAAAAGAGACCCAGTACTTC. The chain joins TRBV5-1 to TRBJ2-5, with D perhaps TRBD2 (6 bases). Trimming shortened V by 4 bases and J by 3 bases, and 13 bases separated the two germline ends. The CDR3 is made up of 14 amino acids. Germline CDR1 SGHRS, CDR2 YFSETQ.